The 23 T cell receptor beta chains in this list originate from one sample, sequenced in a study of blood T cell repertoires in COVID-19. Method: immunoSEQ multiplex PCR; TCRdb's copy keeps in-frame clones and lacks some. The data show about 220,000 clones, 85% seen once. Sequencing was done on a sample of peripheral blood. The receptors stem from a woman in her seventies with COVID-19, enrolled during active disease.

The chain joins TRBV12-5 to TRBJ1-1, with 8 bases matching TRBD1. CDR1 and CDR2 from the germline V gene are LGHNT and FRNRAP. This CDR3 contains 15 residues. Trimming removed 0 bases from V and 5 bases from J; junction bases left unmatched: 5. CDR3 amino acids: CASGLVIRGRTEAFF. In DNA form, the CDR3 reads TGTGCTAGTGGTTTGGTAATCAGGGGGCGAACTGAAGCTTTCTTT.

This chain connects TRBV9 to TRBJ2-3, with D maybe TRBD1 (6 bases). Germline V CDR1 and CDR2: SGDLS, YYNGEE. The CDR3 sequence is 14 residues long. Trimming left V 3 bases short and J 4 bases short, with 12 bases between. The CDR3 spells CASSEGVPSDTQYF. CDR3 DNA sequence: TGTGCCAGCAGCGAGGGGGTCCCCTCAGATACGCAGTATTTT.

V usage is TRBV13 and J usage is TRBJ2-3; 9 nucleotides line up with TRBD2. Germline assignment: CDR1 PRHDT and CDR2 FYEKMQ (reference sequence). CDR3 length equals 16 residues. The ends lost 0 bases at V and 4 bases at J; junction bases unmatched: 5. The CDR3 loop reads CASSLGAGGVADTQYF. CDR3 in DNA: TGTGCCAGCAGCTTAGGAGCGGGAGGAGTAGCAGATACGCAGTATTTT.

This rearrangement joins TRBV5-8 to TRBJ1-5; D call uncertain. This CDR3 has 15 amino acids. V was trimmed by 1 base and J by 6 bases, leaving 14 bases between them. Germline values: CDR1 SGHTS, CDR2 YDEGEE. CDR3 protein: CASSLSISYAQPQHF. CDR3 bases: TGTGCCAGCAGCTTGTCGATTTCCTACGCTCAGCCCCAGCATTTT.

V gene TRBV11-3 combines with J gene TRBJ2-2; a possible D gene is TRBD2 (5 bases). V was pared by 3 bases and J by 6 bases, with 11 bases between. The CDR3 covers 14 residues. CDR1 and CDR2 from the germline V gene are SGHNT and YENEEA. The CDR3 region has the DNA TGTGCCAGCAGCTTTGTCAACGGGGCCGGGGAGCTGTTTTTT. Residues: CASSFVNGAGELFF.

V usage is TRBV18 and J usage is TRBJ2-3; possible D gene TRBD2, 5 bases. The CDR3 extends over 14 amino acids. CDR1 is KGHSH and CDR2 is LQKENI in the germline V gene. V lost 2 bases to trimming and J lost 4 bases, with 10 bases between them. The CDR3 here is CASSPSSNSDTQYF. CDR3 coding DNA: TGTGCCAGCTCACCATCTAGCAACTCAGATACGCAGTATTTT.

The J gene is TRBJ2-3, the V gene TRBV18, with D possibly TRBD2 on 6 matching bases. This CDR3 spans 16 amino acids. Germline V gives CDR1 KGHSH, CDR2 LQKENI. V was cut by 3 bases and J by 4 bases, with 17 bases left in between. In DNA form, the CDR3 reads TGTGCCAGCTCACCCACCTACCGGGGGAACGCAGATACGCAGTATTTT. This sequence encodes CASSPTYRGNADTQYF.

This sequence joins TRBV5-1 and TRBJ2-5, with 7 bases lining up with TRBD1. The V gene end was trimmed by 4 bases and the J gene end by 5 bases; junction bases not matched to a gene: 11. The CDR3 covers 15 residues. Germline V gene sequence: CDR1 SGHRS, CDR2 YFSETQ. This chain's CDR3 is CASSPDPRGLETQYF. As DNA, the CDR3 is TGCGCCAGCAGCCCCGACCCGAGGGGGCTCGAGACCCAGTACTTC.

V usage is TRBV2 and J usage is TRBJ2-7; tentatively, D is TRBD2 (5 bases). The CDR3 loop spans 13 amino acids. In germline, CDR1 is SNHLY, CDR2 FYNNEI. V was cut by 8 bases and J by 2 bases, with 13 bases left in between. Here the CDR3 reads CASGLKGAYEQYF. The CDR3 DNA sequence: TGTGCCAGCGGGTTGAAGGGAGCCTACGAGCAGTACTTC.

The gene calls are TRBV7-3 and TRBJ2-1, with D possibly matching TRBD2 (5 bases). Germline CDR1 SGHTA, CDR2 FQGTGA. V was clipped by 2 bases and J by 7 bases, with 18 bases between them. CDR3 length: 16 amino acids. DNA of the CDR3: TGTGCCAGCAGCTTAGGTCAGACTACCGGGCGAAATGAGCAGTTCTTC. Its protein is CASSLGQTTGRNEQFF.

The J gene is TRBJ2-6, the V gene TRBV19, with D uncertain. This CDR3 is 15 amino acids long. V was clipped by 3 bases and J by 1 base, with 7 bases between them. From germline, CDR1 is LNHDA and CDR2 SQIVND (reference sequence). The CDR3 DNA follows: TGTGCCAGTAGTATTAAAGCATCTGGGGCCAACGTCCTGACTTTC. Its protein is CASSIKASGANVLTF.

The V call is TRBV6-5, the J call TRBJ1-1, with D perhaps matching TRBD1 (5 bases). The V gene's germline CDR1 is MNHEY and CDR2 SVGAGI. V gave up 8 bases and J gave up 5 bases, with 21 bases separating them. CDR3 length equals 15 residues. The CDR3 here is CASSSGEAAQTEAFF. The CDR3 bases are TGTGCCAGCTCTTCGGGGGAGGCAGCCCAGACTGAAGCTTTCTTT.

Here the CDR3 reads CASAQAGVGIVDTEAFF. The CDR3 region has the DNA TGCGCCAGCGCGCAAGCAGGGGTGGGGATAGTGGATACTGAAGCTTTCTTT. This chain connects TRBV23-1 to TRBJ1-1, with a weak D call TRBD1 (6 bases). TRBV23-1 is noted as an ORF with a role that remains uncertain. V was pared by 8 bases and J by 5 bases, with 27 bases between. There are 17 residues in the CDR3.

The chain employs TRBV6-5 and TRBJ1-4; D is unclear. CDR1 MNHEY and CDR2 SVGAGI come from the germline V gene. The CDR3 is 13 amino acids. The V end was cut by 2 bases, the J end by 5 bases, with 6 bases between. CDR3 bases: TGTGCCAGCAGTTACCGTATCAATGAAAAACTGTTTTTT. This translates into CASSYRINEKLFF.

This clone was counted a few times. This rearrangement joins TRBV3-1 (or the pseudogene TRBV3-2) to TRBJ2-3; 9 nucleotides align to TRBD1. The ends lost 3 bases at V and 7 bases at J; junction bases unmatched: 8. This CDR3 region has 15 residues. In germline, CDR1 is LGHDT, CDR2 YNNKEL (reference sequence). The CDR3 reads CASSHLRDRENTQYF. DNA of the CDR3: TGTGCCAGCAGCCACCTCCGGGACAGGGAAAATACGCAGTATTTT.

V gene TRBV2 combines with J gene TRBJ1-1; weak D call: TRBD1 (5 bases). The germline gives CDR1 SNHLY, CDR2 FYNNEI. The CDR3 runs to 13 residues. Between the trimmed V and J ends, which lost 6 bases and 2 bases, there was a span of 10 bases. The CDR3 is CASRGQFNTEAFF. The CDR3 DNA sequence: TGTGCCAGCAGGGGGCAGTTTAACACTGAAGCTTTCTTT.

The rearrangement joins TRBV19 to TRBJ2-7; 7 nucleotides agree with TRBD1. This CDR3 has 16 amino acids. The V segment lost 1 base and the J segment 5 bases; nucleotides outside the gene matches: 11. The germline CDR1 and CDR2 sequences are LNHDA and SQIVND (reference sequence). This CDR3 reads CASSIARGRGYDEQYF. CDR3 bases: TGTGCCAGTAGTATAGCCCGGGGCAGGGGGTATGACGAGCAGTACTTC.

The table lists this clone with a count of one. V is TRBV30 and J is TRBJ1-1; D perhaps matches TRBD1 (6 bases). CDR3 length equals 13 residues. The germline V gene has CDR1 GTSNPN and CDR2 SVGIG (reference sequence). Trimming shortened V by 5 bases and J by 1 base, and 11 bases separated the two germline ends. The DNA of the CDR3 is TGTGCCTGGTTGGGGGGGCGGAACACTGAAGCTTTCTTT. Encoded protein: CAWLGGRNTEAFF. The variable domain in full, with the rest retrieved from reference TRBV30 and TRBJ1-1, is SQTIHQWPATLVQPVGSPLSLECTVEGTSNPNLYWYRQAAGRGLQLLFYSVGIGQISSEVPQNLSASRPQDRQFILSSKKLLLSDSGFYLCAWLGGRNTEAFFGQGTRLTVV.

V is TRBV5-6 and J is TRBJ2-7, with TRBD2 matching 7 bases. CDR1 is SGHDT and CDR2 is YYEEEE in the germline V gene. With 4 bases clipped from V and 1 base from J, the junction kept 11 bases outside the gene matches. This CDR3 comprises 16 residues. CDR3 sequence: CASSPTTGRESYEQYF. CDR3 DNA sequence: TGTGCCAGCAGCCCGACGACGGGGAGGGAGTCCTACGAGCAGTACTTC.

This clone was picked up a small number of times. The chain recombines TRBV19 with TRBJ2-7; 10 bases line up with TRBD1. V trimming: 4 bases; J trimming: 6 bases; junction bases outside the gene matches: 6. Germline V gives CDR1 LNHDA, CDR2 SQIVND (reference sequence). This CDR3 region has 14 residues. The CDR3 DNA sequence: TGTGCCAGTAGTACGACGACAGGGGGCGGCGAGCAGTACTTC. It is translated as CASSTTTGGGEQYF.

The V and J genes are TRBV7-2 and TRBJ2-3, with 9 bases lining up with TRBD2. The CDR3 contains 16 residues. Per the germline V gene, CDR1 is SGHTA and CDR2 is FQGNSA. With V trimmed by 1 base and J by 4 bases, 6 bases remained unmatched. CDR3 amino acids: CASSLVGRGGPDTQYF. The CDR3 DNA reads TGTGCCAGCAGCTTAGTCGGGCGGGGGGGCCCAGATACGCAGTATTTT.

The chain employs TRBV3-1 (or the pseudogene TRBV3-2) and TRBJ2-1, with D possibly being TRBD2 (6 bases). The CDR3 totals 16 residues. V was trimmed by 6 bases and J by 7 bases, leaving 22 bases between them. CDR1 and CDR2 from the germline V gene are LGHDT and YNNKEL (reference sequence). The CDR3 DNA follows: TGTGCCAGCAGACCTTGGAGGGACTCCCTTTGGAATGAGCAGTTCTTC. It encodes CASRPWRDSLWNEQFF.

Comments on this clone: One end of the junction fails to match germline, which may point to a read error. The rearrangement links TRBV7-7 to TRBJ2-1; 10 nucleotides line up with TRBD2. The CDR3 has 16 residues. Germline CDR1 SSHAT, CDR2 FNYEAQ (reference sequence). In DNA form, the CDR3 reads TGTGCTAGCAGCTTAAATCCTAGCGGGAGTGGGAATGAGCAGTTCTTC. This codes for CASSLNPSGSGNEQFF.